This is a list of T cell receptor beta chains from one sample in a study of blood T cells in healthy people across ages. TCRdb re-called the 5' RACE reads through MiXCR, storing one row per CDR3 protein. The table records about 720,000 distinct CDR3 sequences, approximately 22% of them present only once. The source material was blood. The receptors originated from a man in his sixties or seventies in good health. The CDR3 runs from the conserved cysteine through the conserved F or W. The order of the fields is D gene, V gene, clone size, J gene, CDR3 DNA, CDR3 protein. The D gene is left open where the match is weak. Clone size is stated in some rows and not others, as once, few, many or a class when expanded.

NA	TRBV7-2	once	TRBJ1-2	TGTGCCAGCAGCTTAGTTCGGGATAACTATGGCTACACCTTC	CASSLVRDNYGYTF
NA	TRBV2	few	TRBJ1-5	TGTGCCAGCAGAAGAGGGTGGCAGGGCGGTCAGCCCCAGCATTTT	CASRRGWQGGQPQHF
TRBD2	TRBV5-1	NA	TRBJ2-1	TGCGCCAGCAGCTTCGGACTAGCGGGAGTTCGGTTCTTC	CASSFGLAGVRFF
TRBD1	TRBV11-3	NA	TRBJ1-1	TGTGCCAGCAGCTTAGTCGGGGACAGCCCAGTCTTCTTT	CASSLVGDSPVFF
NA	TRBV19	NA	TRBJ2-3	TGTGCCAGTAGTTCCCGGTGGGGGGGCGCAACAGATACGCAGTATTTT	CASSSRWGGATDTQYF
TRBD1	TRBV20-1	NA	TRBJ1-4	TGCAGTGCTAGAGAGGACAGGTTGAATGAAAAACTGTTTTTT	CSAREDRLNEKLFF
NA	TRBV7-9	many	TRBJ2-1	TGTGCCAGCAGAAGGGACACTGAGCAGTTCTTC	CASRRDTEQFF
NA	TRBV12-3/TRBV12-4	few	TRBJ1-1	TGTGCCAGCAGTTTAGGCAGGTTAGAAGCTTTCTTT	CASSLGRLEAFF
TRBD1	TRBV7-2	NA	TRBJ1-1	TGTGCCAGCAGCGTCGGACAGGTAACGAACACTGAAGCTTTCTTT	CASSVGQVTNTEAFF
NA	TRBV7-9	NA	TRBJ2-2	TGTGCCAGCGTCCAGGGGTCCGACACCGGGGAGCTGTTTTTT	CASVQGSDTGELFF
TRBD1	TRBV28	few	TRBJ2-3	TGTGCCAGCAGGCCACAGGGGGCCCGCACAGATACGCAGTATTTT	CASRPQGARTDTQYF
NA	TRBV4-1	few	TRBJ2-3	TGCGCCAGCAGCCAAGACGCCACTCGGGGGTATACGCAGTATTTT	CASSQDATRGYTQYF
NA	TRBV10-3	NA	TRBJ2-3	TGTGCCATCAGTGAGGGACAGAGCACAGATACGCAGTATTTT	CAISEGQSTDTQYF
NA	TRBV7-2	few	TRBJ1-5	TGTGCCAGCAGCGTGGGCCCTCTCGGGAATCAGCCCCAGCATTTT	CASSVGPLGNQPQHF
TRBD1	TRBV27	few	TRBJ2-3	TGTGCCAGCACAAGGACAGGGCGGACAGATACGCAGTATTTT	CASTRTGRTDTQYF
TRBD2	TRBV9	few	TRBJ2-3	TGTGCCAGCAGCCAGGCTAGCGGGGGCACAGATACGCAGTATTTT	CASSQASGGTDTQYF
NA	TRBV6-6	NA	TRBJ2-1	TGTGCCAGCAGTTACTCGACACTTGTTCGTGAGCAGTTCTTC	CASSYSTLVREQFF
NA	TRBV4-3	NA	TRBJ1-2	TGCGCCAGCAGCCAAGATGCACAGGGATCGAGCGGCTACACCTTC	CASSQDAQGSSGYTF
NA	TRBV5-5	many	TRBJ2-7	TGTGCCAGCAGCCCTACCTGGACGGGAGAGCAGTACTTC	CASSPTWTGEQYF
NA	TRBV14	few	TRBJ2-3	TGTGCCAGCAGCCAAGTAACCAGGGGCAACACAGATACGCAGTATTTT	CASSQVTRGNTDTQYF
TRBD1	TRBV3-1	few	TRBJ2-2	TGTGCCAGCAGCCAATGGTCCGGGACAGAGGCGTTCACCGGGGAGCTGTTTTTT	CASSQWSGTEAFTGELFF
NA	TRBV20-1	NA	TRBJ2-7	TGCAGTGCTAGAGATCAGGGGGGCACGGGGGAGCAGTACTTC	CSARDQGGTGEQYF
NA	TRBV5-1	NA	TRBJ2-3	TGCGCCAGCAGCGAGGACAGCAGGCAGTATTTT	CASSEDSRQYF
TRBD2	TRBV11-2	NA	TRBJ2-1	TGTGCCAGCAGCCTTCTAGCGGGGGGGGACCATGAGCAGTTCTTC	CASSLLAGGDHEQFF
TRBD2	TRBV3-1	few	TRBJ2-1	TGTGCCAGCAGCCAAGAGTTTGGGGGGGCCTACAATGAGCAGTTCTTC	CASSQEFGGAYNEQFF
NA	TRBV6-1	NA	TRBJ2-5	TGTGCCAGCAGTCCGGCACCCCAAGAGACCCAGTACTTC	CASSPAPQETQYF
NA	TRBV5-1	NA	TRBJ2-7	TGCGCCAGCAGCTTGGCCGGTCTCGCCTACGAGCAGTACTTC	CASSLAGLAYEQYF
NA	TRBV2	few	TRBJ2-3	TGTGCCAGCAGTGAAGTCGAGACTAGCACAGATACGCAGTATTTT	CASSEVETSTDTQYF
NA	TRBV15	few	TRBJ2-1	TGTGCCACCAGCAGAGATGTTGGGGGGGCGTTTGAGCAGTTCTTC	CATSRDVGGAFEQFF
NA	TRBV11-2	NA	TRBJ2-1	TGTGCCAGCAGCTTCACCGGGACGGAGTACAATGAGCAGTTCTTC	CASSFTGTEYNEQFF
NA	TRBV11-1	few	TRBJ1-2	TGTGCCAGCAGCTTAGCGCCCTACCTTGAGGATCGTGGCTACACCTTC	CASSLAPYLEDRGYTF
TRBD1	TRBV15	few	TRBJ1-1	TGTGCCACCATGAAAGGGGGCGGCATGAACACTGAAGCTTTCTTT	CATMKGGGMNTEAFF
NA	TRBV29-1	NA	TRBJ1-2	TGCAGCGTTGAGTTACAGGGTAATGGCTACACCTTC	CSVELQGNGYTF
TRBD2	TRBV12-3/TRBV12-4	few	TRBJ2-3	TGTGCCAGCAGAGATAGCGGGGGGGCTACAGATACGCAGTATTTT	CASRDSGGATDTQYF
NA	TRBV13	few	TRBJ1-6	TGTGCCAGCAGCTTAGATAGCGGCGGCCCCCTCCACTTT	CASSLDSGGPLHF
TRBD2	TRBV2	NA	TRBJ2-3	TGTGCCAGCAGGAGCGGGGGGACAGATACGCAGTATTTT	CASRSGGTDTQYF
NA	TRBV7-9	few	TRBJ1-1	TGTGCCAGCAGCTTAGCCGCGGGCCAAGGTACTGAAGCTTTCTTT	CASSLAAGQGTEAFF
TRBD1	TRBV2	few	TRBJ2-2	TGTGCCAGCAGTGACAACCGACAGGGGGCGGACACCGGGGAGCTGTTTTTT	CASSDNRQGADTGELFF
NA	TRBV29-1	NA	TRBJ1-1	TGCAGCGCGAACGAGATGAACACTGAAGCTTTCTTT	CSANEMNTEAFF
TRBD2	TRBV5-1	NA	TRBJ2-1	TGCGCCAGCAGCTTGCCGAGACTAGCGGGGTCAAATGAGCAGTTCTTC	CASSLPRLAGSNEQFF
NA	TRBV29-1	many	TRBJ2-5	TGCAGCGTAGAAAGGACAGGACTAGGGGAAGAGACCCAGTACTTC	CSVERTGLGEETQYF
NA	TRBV7-2	NA	TRBJ2-1	TGTGCCAGCAGCTCACACCAGTTCTTC	CASSSHQFF
NA	TRBV10-2	few	TRBJ2-1	TGCGCCAGCAGTGAGTCGCGCCAACCGGCGATCCGAGAAGGGGGGTCCTACAATGAGCAGTTCTTC	CASSESRQPAIREGGSYNEQFF
NA	TRBV10-2	NA	TRBJ2-1	TGCGCCAGTGGGGACTGGTACAATGAGCAGTTCTTC	CASGDWYNEQFF
NA	TRBV6-1	NA	TRBJ1-2	TGTGCCAGCAGGAGGAGGGAATCCATCTATGGCTACACCTTC	CASRRRESIYGYTF
NA	TRBV7-2	NA	TRBJ2-1	TGTGCCAGCGCGGGCGCTTCCTACAATGAGCAGTTCTTC	CASAGASYNEQFF
NA	TRBV7-2	NA	TRBJ1-2	TGTGCCAGCAGCTTACCTGGGGGCTTTGACTATGGCTACACCTTC	CASSLPGGFDYGYTF
NA	TRBV12-3/TRBV12-4	many	TRBJ2-3	TGTGCCAGCAGTCCCCTAGCGAGCACAGATACGCAGTATTTT	CASSPLASTDTQYF
NA	TRBV7-2	NA	TRBJ1-4	TGTGCCAGCAGCCCTAGGGCAGGGAGCGGACGTAATGAAAAACTGTTTTTT	CASSPRAGSGRNEKLFF
TRBD2	TRBV7-6	many	TRBJ2-3	TGTGCCAGCAGCTTAGGCAGGACTAGCGCCATATTT	CASSLGRTSAIF
TRBD1	TRBV28	few	TRBJ1-6	TGTGCCAGCAGTTTGTATGGGACAGGGACTAATTCACCCCTCCACTTT	CASSLYGTGTNSPLHF
NA	TRBV10-2	many	TRBJ2-1	TGCGCCAGCAGTGCACACAATGAGCAGTTCTTC	CASSAHNEQFF
TRBD1	TRBV5-4	NA	TRBJ2-1	TGTGCCAGCAGCTTGGGAGGACAGGGTTGGAATGAGCAGTTCTTC	CASSLGGQGWNEQFF
NA	TRBV28	few	TRBJ1-5	TGTGCCAGCACCGCGCAGGGTTGGAGTCAGCCCCAGCATTTT	CASTAQGWSQPQHF
TRBD1	TRBV5-5	few	TRBJ2-3	TGTGCCAGCAGCTTGACGGGGGAGACAGGGGGCTTAATCACAGATACGCAGTATTTT	CASSLTGETGGLITDTQYF
TRBD2	TRBV9	NA	TRBJ2-1	TGTGCCAGCAGCCTCCTAGCGGGCTCCTGCAATGAGCAGTTCTTC	CASSLLAGSCNEQFF
NA	TRBV13	once	TRBJ2-5	TGTGCCAGCAGAGGGAGTGGGAGCGGGACACAAGAGACCCAGTACTTC	CASRGSGSGTQETQYF
TRBD1	TRBV20-1	NA	TRBJ2-3	TGCAGTGCCCCACAGGGGGCCGCAGATACGCAGTATTTT	CSAPQGAADTQYF
NA	TRBV7-9	few	TRBJ1-1	TGTGCCAGCAGCTTAGCGGGGGGCCCGGCTTTCTTT	CASSLAGGPAFF